These 4 T cell receptor beta chains were all obtained from the same sample, sequenced in a study of a mutant IDH1 vaccine in newly diagnosed glioma. Noted time point: week 11, during vaccination. The study gave 300 ug of mutant IDH1 20-mer peptide per vaccine dose, with topical imiquimod. The method was immunoSEQ multiplex PCR; TCRdb's version includes in-frame clones alone and lacks a portion of them. There are approximately 64,000 clones in the sample; approximately 84% occur only once, and approximately 9.5% lies in the top ten. For these TCRs, the target antigens are not known. The input for sequencing was PBMCs, taken from a glioma patient whose treatment included an IDH1 peptide vaccine. These receptors were collected from a woman between 50 and 59 years old with glioma.

This clone has a handful of counts. The chain carries TRBV5-6 and TRBJ1-5; D possibly corresponds to TRBD1 (6 bases). CDR1 is SGHDT and CDR2 is YYEEEE in the germline V gene. CDR3 size: 14 residues. V was pared by 5 bases and J by 8 bases, with 17 bases between. As DNA, the CDR3 is TGTGCCAGCAGTCGGGACACCCCCATCAAGCCCCAGCATTTT. Protein: CASSRDTPIKPQHF. Full variable domain (remainder filled in from reference TRBV5-6 and TRBJ1-5): DAGVTQSPTHLIKTRGQQVTLRCSPKSGHDTVSWYQQALGQGPQFIFQYYEEEERQRGNFPDRFSGHQFPNYSSELNVNALLLGDSALYLCASSRDTPIKPQHFGDGTRLSIL.

The rearrangement joins TRBV5-1 to TRBJ1-6, with 7 bases identical to TRBD1. The junction had 8 bases not matched to a gene; V was cut back by 5 bases and J by 0 bases. The CDR3 length is 17 residues. The germline CDR1 and CDR2 sequences are SGHRS and YFSETQ. The DNA of the CDR3 is TGCGCCAGCAGTCCGGAACAGGGGAGCTCCTATAATTCACCCCTCCACTTT. It codes for CASSPEQGSSYNSPLHF.

This clone was counted once. The chain carries TRBV2 and TRBJ2-5; 7 nucleotides agree with TRBD1. TRBJ2-7 matches the DNA end more closely, so the J call is doubtful. This CDR3 is 12 amino acids long. CDR1 SNHLY and CDR2 FYNNEI come from the germline V gene. In DNA, the CDR3 is TGTGCCAGGCGACAGGGCCCCTACGAGCAGTACTTC. Translated, it gives CARRQGPYEQYF.

V is TRBV28 and J is TRBJ1-5; 7 nucleotides line up with TRBD1. Germline CDR1 and CDR2: MDHEN and SYDVKM. There are 16 residues in the CDR3. V was clipped by 5 bases and J by 0 bases; unmatched bases: 7. The CDR3 DNA sequence: TGTGCCAGCAGTATAAGGGGACAGACTAGCAATCAGCCCCAGCATTTT. This encodes CASSIRGQTSNQPQHF. Full variable domain (missing parts from reference TRBV28 and TRBJ1-5): DVKVTQSSRYLVKRTGEKVFLECVQDMDHENMFWYRQDPGLGLRLIYFSYDVKMKEKGDIPEGYSVSREKKERFSLILESASTNQTSMYLCASSIRGQTSNQPQHFGDGTRLSIL.